This T cell receptor (beta chain) was found in a study of technical replicates of blood from a handful of donors. This clone was seen just once. The germline V gene encodes CDR1 MNHEY and CDR2 SMNVEV (reference sequence). Germline trimming cut 0 bases from V and 5 bases from J; bases unmatched to any gene: 3. This CDR3 comprises 15 residues. TCRdb keeps only in-frame clones here, not all; method: immunoSEQ multiplex PCR. In the table there are under 80,000 clones, approximately 89% of which are singletons. The receptor was isolated from a human donor in good health. Some clones in this sample may be carry-over from other donors' samples. Sequencing used PBMCs. This chain connects TRBV27 to TRBJ2-5; 10 bases are shared with TRBD1. CDR3 nucleotides: TGTGCCAGCAGTTTATCGCAGGACAGGGGGGAGACCCAGTACTTC. Encoded protein: CASSLSQDRGETQYF.